This TCR beta chain was captured by sequencing in a study of beta chain features in type 1 diabetes. As every portion of the isolated RNA was reverse transcribed, the sequencing read expressed TCRB transcripts. The method was immunoSEQ multiplex PCR; TCRdb's version includes in-frame clones alone and lacks a portion of them. Among just over 150,000 clones listed, around 10% were seen once. This receptor was taken from a man in his late teens or twenties in good health. Input material: central memory CD4+ T cells from blood.

The CDR3 bases are TGTGCCAGCAGTGAAGACAGGGATTCGGAAAAACTGTTTTTT. Translated, it gives CASSEDRDSEKLFF. The chain links TRBV6-1 to TRBJ1-4; D possibly corresponds to TRBD1 (6 bases). Germline V lookup: CDR1 MNHNS, CDR2 SASEGT. The CDR3 covers 14 residues. The V end lost 1 base, the J end lost 8 bases, and 11 bases lay between the germline ends.